The source of this T cell receptor (beta chain) is a study of OX40 agonist ivuxolimab in advanced cancers. Study-level background: Ivuxolimab was an agonistic, fully human IgG2 monoclonal antibody directed against OX40 (CD134), a costimulatory receptor. Intravenous ivuxolimab was administered to patients every 2 weeks at six dose levels: 0.01, 0.1, 0.3, 1.5, 3 and 10 mg/kg. Of the 50 or so patients in dose escalation, about 19 had hepatocellular carcinoma, approximately 15 had melanoma, 9 had renal cell carcinoma and 9 had head and neck cancer. A male proportion of almost 85% and a mean age of around 60 years, ranging from about 20 to 85, were recorded for the dose-escalation cohort. Patients were allowed to have had prior anti-PD-1, anti-PD-L1 or anti-CTLA-4 therapy, and around two fifths of the dose-escalation patients had been treated with checkpoint inhibitors. Three dose-escalation patients achieved partial responses, one with hepatocellular carcinoma and two with cutaneous melanoma. Peripheral TCRbeta sequencing aimed to test whether ivuxolimab altered TCR sequence diversity and caused clonal T-cell expansion. The paper covers the monotherapy dose-escalation part of the phase I ivuxolimab trial, which included N ≈ 54 patients.

Clipping removes 7 bases from V and 2 bases from J, with 7 as the unmatched junction base count. The germline V gene (reference sequence) yields LNHDA for CDR1 and SQIVND for CDR2. Reading from cysteine to phenylalanine, the CDR3 counts 15 amino acids. Here the CDR3 DNA is all that survives: 45 bases in frame from base 1. Beyond this particular receptor, the publication reports: Low levels of normalized T-cell clonal expansion were also seen in some patients who did not respond. After ivuxolimab, more expanded clones were found on average in CD8+ T cells than in CD4+ T cells. Antigen specificity was not determined for the clonally expanded peripheral T cells. In the 0.1-3.0 mg/kg groups, partial responders had among the lowest normalized peripheral clonal expansion, particularly in CD8+ T cells. At doses from 0.1 to 3.0 mg/kg, clonal expansion was seen in both CD4+ and CD8+ blood T cells between baseline and week 6.

To sequence the TCRbeta CDR3 region, genomic DNA was isolated from the sorted cells. The immunoSEQ Assay was used for sequencing of TCRbeta CDR3 regions. TCRdb obtained this table from immuneACCESS and retained in-frame rearrangements with V and J assigned. These tables miss some clones; where compared with another copy, unresolved V genes account for less than half of the shortfall, and the remainder is unexplained. Present in this sample are tens of thousands of clones, around 90% of which were seen just once. The ten largest clones take up about 13% of the sample. Points on this clone: This receptor's antigen is unknown. No clone much larger than this one lies a single base away; base qualities are absent. This sample includes further DNA sequences coding for the same CDR3.

The trial excluded patients who had a history of autoimmune disease or were on systemic immunosuppression. Peripheral blood for TCR sequencing was collected from all dose cohorts at baseline, on cycle 4 day 1, and on cycle 7 day 1. Samples came from an open-label, multicenter, first-in-human phase I dose-escalation trial of ivuxolimab. Adults with locally advanced or metastatic melanoma, renal cell, hepatocellular, or head and neck squamous cell carcinoma were enrolled in the trial. CD4+ and CD8+ T cells were sorted separately from peripheral blood before TCR sequencing. The clonotype originates from an adult with an advanced solid tumor such as melanoma, head and neck, liver or kidney cancer. This sample comprised CD4+ or CD8+ T cells sorted from blood, obtained in a trial of the OX40 agonist ivuxolimab. This chain joins TRBV19 to TRBJ1-5; 8 of the junction bases match TRBD1. CDR3 protein: CASNPWGQGNQPQHF. The DNA sequence is TGTGCCAGTAATCCCTGGGGACAGGGCAATCAGCCCCAGCATTTT. Outside the CDR3, residues come from the reference TRBV19 and TRBJ1-5 proteins, so the full variable domain is: DGGITQSPKYLFRKEGQNVTLSCEQNLNHDAMYWYRQDPGQGLRLIYYSQIVNDFQKGDIAEGYSVSREKKESFPLTVTSAQKNPTAFYLCASNPWGQGNQPQHFGDGTRLSIL.